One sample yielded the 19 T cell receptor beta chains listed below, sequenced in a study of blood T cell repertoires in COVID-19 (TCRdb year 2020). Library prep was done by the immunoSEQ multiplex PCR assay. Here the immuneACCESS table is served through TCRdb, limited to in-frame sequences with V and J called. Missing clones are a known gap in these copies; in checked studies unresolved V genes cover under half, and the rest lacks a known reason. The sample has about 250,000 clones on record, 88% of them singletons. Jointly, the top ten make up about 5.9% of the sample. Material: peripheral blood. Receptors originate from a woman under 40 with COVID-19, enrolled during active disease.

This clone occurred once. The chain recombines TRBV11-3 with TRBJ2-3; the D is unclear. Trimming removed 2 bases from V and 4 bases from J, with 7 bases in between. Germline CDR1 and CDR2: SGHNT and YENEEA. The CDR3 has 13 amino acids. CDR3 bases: TGTGCCAGCAGCTTATCCTATTCAGATACGCAGTATTTT. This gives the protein CASSLSYSDTQYF.

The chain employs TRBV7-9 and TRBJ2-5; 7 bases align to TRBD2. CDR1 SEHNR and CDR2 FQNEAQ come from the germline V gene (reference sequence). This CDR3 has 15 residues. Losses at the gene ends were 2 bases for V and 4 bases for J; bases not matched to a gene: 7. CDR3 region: CASSLSGREGETQYF. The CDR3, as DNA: TGTGCCAGCAGCTTATCGGGCAGGGAGGGAGAGACCCAGTACTTC.

The CDR3 nucleotides read TGCAGCGCTGGAGGGTCCTCCTACGAGCAGTACTTC. This codes for CSAGGSSYEQYF. The rearrangement links TRBV29-1 to TRBJ2-7, with D possibly being TRBD2 (6 bases). V dropped 7 bases and J dropped 0 bases, with 10 bases sitting between them. Germline V lookup: CDR1 SQVTM, CDR2 ANQGSEA. The CDR3 length is 12 residues.

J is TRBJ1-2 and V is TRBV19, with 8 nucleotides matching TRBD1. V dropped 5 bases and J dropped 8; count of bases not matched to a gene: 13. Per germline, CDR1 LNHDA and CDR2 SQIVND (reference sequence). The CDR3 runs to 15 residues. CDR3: CASSLRTGTSEGYTF. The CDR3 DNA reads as TGTGCCAGTAGTCTCCGGACAGGGACGAGTGAGGGCTACACCTTC.

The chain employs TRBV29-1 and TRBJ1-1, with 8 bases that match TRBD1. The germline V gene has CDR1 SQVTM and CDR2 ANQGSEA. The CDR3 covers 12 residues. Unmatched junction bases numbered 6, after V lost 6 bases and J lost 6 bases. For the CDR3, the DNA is TGCAGCGTCGGACAGGGACCCCCTGAAGCTTTCTTT. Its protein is CSVGQGPPEAFF.

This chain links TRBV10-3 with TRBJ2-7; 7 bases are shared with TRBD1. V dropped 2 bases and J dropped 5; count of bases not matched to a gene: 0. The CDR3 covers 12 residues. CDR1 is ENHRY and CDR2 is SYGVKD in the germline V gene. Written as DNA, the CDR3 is TGTGCCATCAGTGAGACAGGGGACGAGCAGTACTTC. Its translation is CAISETGDEQYF.

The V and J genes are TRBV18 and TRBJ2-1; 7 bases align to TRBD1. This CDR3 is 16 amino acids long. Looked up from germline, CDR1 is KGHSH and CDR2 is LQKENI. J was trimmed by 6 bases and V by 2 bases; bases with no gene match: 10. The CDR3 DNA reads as TGTGCCAGCTCACCAAGACAACAGGGGAACGTCAATGAGCAGTTCTTC. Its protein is CASSPRQQGNVNEQFF.

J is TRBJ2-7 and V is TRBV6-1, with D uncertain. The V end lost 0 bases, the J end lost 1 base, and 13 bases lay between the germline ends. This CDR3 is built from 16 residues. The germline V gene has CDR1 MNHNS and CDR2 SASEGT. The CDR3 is CASSEALTAISYEQYF. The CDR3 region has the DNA TGTGCCAGCAGTGAAGCGCTTACAGCTATTTCCTACGAGCAGTACTTC.

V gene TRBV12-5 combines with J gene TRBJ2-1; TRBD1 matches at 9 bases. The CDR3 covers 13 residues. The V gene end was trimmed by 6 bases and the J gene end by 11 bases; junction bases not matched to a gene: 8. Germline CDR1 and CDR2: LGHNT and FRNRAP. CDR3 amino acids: CASGFSDRGKQFF. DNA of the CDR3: TGTGCTAGTGGATTCTCGGACAGGGGAAAGCAGTTCTTC.

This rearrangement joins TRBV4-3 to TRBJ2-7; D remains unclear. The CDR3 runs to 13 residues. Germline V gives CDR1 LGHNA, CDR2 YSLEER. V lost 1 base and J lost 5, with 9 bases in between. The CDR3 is CASSQGQAHEQYF. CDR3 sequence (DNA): TGCGCCAGCAGCCAAGGCCAGGCCCACGAGCAGTACTTC.

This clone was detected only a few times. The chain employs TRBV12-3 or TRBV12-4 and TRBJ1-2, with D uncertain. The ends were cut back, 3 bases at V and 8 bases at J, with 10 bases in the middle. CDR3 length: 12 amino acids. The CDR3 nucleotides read TGTGCCAGCAGTTTTGAGGGCCGAGGCTACACCTTC. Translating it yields CASSFEGRGYTF.

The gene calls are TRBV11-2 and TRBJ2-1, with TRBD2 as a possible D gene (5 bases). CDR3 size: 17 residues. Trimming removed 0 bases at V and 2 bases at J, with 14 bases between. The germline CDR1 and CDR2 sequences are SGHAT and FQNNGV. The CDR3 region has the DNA TGTGCCAGCAGCTTAGAGTTCGAGCGGCGAACCTACAATGAGCAGTTCTTC. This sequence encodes CASSLEFERRTYNEQFF.

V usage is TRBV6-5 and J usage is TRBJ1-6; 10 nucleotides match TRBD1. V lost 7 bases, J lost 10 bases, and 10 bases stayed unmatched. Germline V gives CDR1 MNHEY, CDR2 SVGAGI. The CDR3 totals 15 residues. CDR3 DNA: TGTGCCAGCACCAACGTTGACAGGGGGCGGTCACCCCTCCACTTT. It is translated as CASTNVDRGRSPLHF.

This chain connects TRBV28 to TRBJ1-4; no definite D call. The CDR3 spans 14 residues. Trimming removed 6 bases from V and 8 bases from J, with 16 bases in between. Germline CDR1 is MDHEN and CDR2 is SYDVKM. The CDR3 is CASSPNFAGEKLFF. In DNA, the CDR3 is TGTGCCAGCAGCCCAAACTTCGCGGGGGAAAAACTGTTTTTT.

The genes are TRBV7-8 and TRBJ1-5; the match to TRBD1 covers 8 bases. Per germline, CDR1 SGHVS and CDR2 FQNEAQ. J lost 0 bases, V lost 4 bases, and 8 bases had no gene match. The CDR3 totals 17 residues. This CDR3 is CASSSPPDRGSNQPQHF. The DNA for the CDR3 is TGTGCCAGCAGCTCTCCCCCCGACAGGGGTAGCAATCAGCCCCAGCATTTT.

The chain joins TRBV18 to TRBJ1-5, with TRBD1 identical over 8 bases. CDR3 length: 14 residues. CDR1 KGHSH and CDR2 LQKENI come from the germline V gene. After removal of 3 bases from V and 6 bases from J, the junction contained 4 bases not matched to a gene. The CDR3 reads CASSPDRGGQPQHF. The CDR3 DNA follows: TGTGCCAGCTCACCCGACAGGGGAGGTCAGCCCCAGCATTTT.

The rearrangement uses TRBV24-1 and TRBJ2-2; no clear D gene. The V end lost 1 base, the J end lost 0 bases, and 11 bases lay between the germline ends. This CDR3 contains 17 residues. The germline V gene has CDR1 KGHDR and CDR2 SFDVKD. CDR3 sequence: CATSDFAATANTGELFF. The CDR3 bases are TGTGCCACCAGTGATTTTGCGGCGACCGCGAACACCGGGGAGCTGTTTTTT.

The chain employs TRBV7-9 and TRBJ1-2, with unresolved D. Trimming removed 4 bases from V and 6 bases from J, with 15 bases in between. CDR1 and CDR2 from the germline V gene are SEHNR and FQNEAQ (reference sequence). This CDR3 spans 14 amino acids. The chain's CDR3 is CASSWLGSQDGYTF. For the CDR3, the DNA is TGTGCCAGCAGCTGGCTGGGGAGCCAGGATGGCTACACCTTC.

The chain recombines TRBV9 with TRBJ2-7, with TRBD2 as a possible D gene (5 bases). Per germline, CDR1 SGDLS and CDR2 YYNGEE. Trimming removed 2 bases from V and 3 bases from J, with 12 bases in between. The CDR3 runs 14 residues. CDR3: CASSVGLGDYEQYF. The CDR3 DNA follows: TGTGCCAGCAGCGTTGGACTGGGCGACTACGAGCAGTACTTC.